These T cell receptor beta chains were read from a single sample in a study of blood T cell repertoires in COVID-19. This table comes from immunoSEQ multiplex PCR, and its TCRdb copy is limited to in-frame clones, with some not included. The table includes about 35,000 clones, 75% to 85% detected once. The sequencing sample was made of peripheral blood. These receptors all come from a human donor in a cohort sampled during active or convalescent COVID-19. The donor label of this sample is uncertain. Each CDR3 is given without its conserved first and last residue. The order of the fields is J gene, V gene, CDR3 protein.

J: TRBJ2-5
V: TRBV5-4
CDR3: ASSFNSQETQY

J: TRBJ2-2
V: TRBV30
CDR3: AWSNGLAGAGELF

J: TRBJ2-2
V: TRBV24-1
CDR3: ATSDFEAGGGREELF

J: TRBJ2-3
V: TRBV15
CDR3: ATSRGRTSGLTDTQY

J: TRBJ2-5
V: TRBV7-2
CDR3: ASSPGFRRQTQY

J: TRBJ2-5
V: TRBV12-3/TRBV12-4
CDR3: ASSLSSGGTQY

J: TRBJ2-2
V: TRBV7-2
CDR3: ASSPDSFTNTGELF

J: TRBJ2-6
V: TRBV9
CDR3: ASSDDWFGSGANVLT

J: TRBJ2-6
V: TRBV6-5
CDR3: ASSYGGAGANVLT

J: TRBJ1-3
V: TRBV19
CDR3: ASSTRQGPGNTIY

J: TRBJ2-5
V: TRBV12-3/TRBV12-4
CDR3: ASSLDTRETQY

J: TRBJ2-6
V: TRBV24-1
CDR3: ATSDSGTGANVLT

J: TRBJ2-7
V: TRBV11-3
CDR3: ASSLRRAYEQY

J: TRBJ1-6
V: TRBV9
CDR3: ASTSRESSYNSPLH

J: TRBJ2-3
V: TRBV4-3
CDR3: ASSQARQGVNTQY

J: TRBJ1-5
V: TRBV2
CDR3: ASARGGGQPQH

J: TRBJ1-1
V: TRBV7-2
CDR3: ASSSQVQTEAF

J: TRBJ2-2
V: TRBV10-3
CDR3: AIRGPAEGTGELF

J: TRBJ2-3
V: TRBV7-6
CDR3: ASSGTRLAGADTQY

J: TRBJ2-7
V: TRBV4-3
CDR3: ASSQTLQGNEQY

J: TRBJ2-7
V: TRBV13
CDR3: ASSTRLGGYEQY

J: TRBJ1-4
V: TRBV6-5
CDR3: ASSYSTGAGKEKLF

J: TRBJ1-2
V: TRBV19
CDR3: ASSPLRYGYT

J: TRBJ2-1
V: TRBV18
CDR3: ASSRNTRSDEQF

J: TRBJ2-3
V: TRBV4-2
CDR3: ASSQVLASSPYGPDTQY

J: TRBJ1-6
V: TRBV9
CDR3: ASSTLRTNNSPLH

J: TRBJ1-6
V: TRBV14
CDR3: ASSHGNSPLH